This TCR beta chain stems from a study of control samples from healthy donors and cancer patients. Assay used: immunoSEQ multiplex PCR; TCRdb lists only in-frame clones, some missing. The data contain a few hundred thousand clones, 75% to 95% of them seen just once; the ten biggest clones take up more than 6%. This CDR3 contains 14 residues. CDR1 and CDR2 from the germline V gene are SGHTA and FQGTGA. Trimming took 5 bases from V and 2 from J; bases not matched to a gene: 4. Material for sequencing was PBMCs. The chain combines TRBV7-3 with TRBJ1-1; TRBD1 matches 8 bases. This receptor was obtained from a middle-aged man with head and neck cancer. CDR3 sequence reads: CASSQTGANTEAFF. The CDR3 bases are TGTGCCAGCAGCCAGACAGGGGCCAACACTGAAGCTTTCTTT.